This T cell receptor beta chain was profiled in a study of T-cell memory formation after mild COVID-19. This clonotype was counted a few times. Its antigen is not known. Via MiXCR, TCRdb re-called the 5' RACE reads, giving one row per CDR3 protein. This sample has under 700,000 distinct CDR3 sequences, with around 20% found just once. Regarding the study as a whole: Clones that contracted from day 15 to 85 had balanced CD4/CD8; later expanders were CD4+ biased. Prior to infection, memory already included some responding clones, suggesting cross-reactive memory joined.

The receptor was derived from an adult woman who had mild COVID-19 (a few samples of this study predate the infection). Cell type and time point are not known. The specimen sequenced was PBMCs or a T cell subset sorted from them (not recorded which).

The CDR3 reads CSSRGGTSGTDTQYF. CDR3 nucleotide sequence: TGCAGCTCTCGGGGGGGGACTAGCGGCACAGATACGCAGTATTTT. The V gene is TRBV29-1, the J gene TRBJ2-3, with 10 bases lining up with TRBD2. Per germline, CDR1 SQVTM and CDR2 ANQGSEA. J gave up 1 base and V 8 bases, and 9 bases lay outside the gene matches. CDR3 length: 15 amino acids.